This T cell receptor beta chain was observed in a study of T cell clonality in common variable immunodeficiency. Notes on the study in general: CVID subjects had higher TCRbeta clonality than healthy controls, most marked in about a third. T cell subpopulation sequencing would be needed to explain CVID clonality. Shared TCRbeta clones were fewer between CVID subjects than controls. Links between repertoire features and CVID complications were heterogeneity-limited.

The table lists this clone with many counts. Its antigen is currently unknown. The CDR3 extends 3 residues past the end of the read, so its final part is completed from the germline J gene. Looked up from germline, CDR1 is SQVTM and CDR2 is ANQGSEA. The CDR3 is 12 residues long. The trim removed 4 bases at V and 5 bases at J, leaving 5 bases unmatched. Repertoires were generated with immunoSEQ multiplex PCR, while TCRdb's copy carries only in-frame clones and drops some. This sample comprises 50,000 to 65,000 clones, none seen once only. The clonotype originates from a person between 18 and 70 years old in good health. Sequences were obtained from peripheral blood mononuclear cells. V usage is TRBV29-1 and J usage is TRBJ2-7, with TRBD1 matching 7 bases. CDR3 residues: CSVARGGNEQYF. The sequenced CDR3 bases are TGCAGCGTTGCACGAGGGGGCAACGAG.